The next 2 T cell receptor beta chains were all read from a single sample in a study of T-cell memory formation after mild COVID-19. TCRdb analysed the 5' RACE reads with MiXCR anew, one entry per CDR3 protein. Seen here are some 300,000 distinct CDR3 sequences, approximately 22% observed once, and the top ten hold around 23%. Sequencing input: PBMCs or a T cell subset sorted from them (not recorded which). The receptors were sampled from a man between 18 and 29 years old who had mild COVID-19 (a few samples of this study predate the infection). Cell type and time point are not known.

This clonotype was picked up a small number of times. V is TRBV5-1 and J is TRBJ1-1; D is ambiguous. This CDR3 is 15 amino acids long. Germline CDR1 reads SGHRS; CDR2 reads YFSETQ. The germline V and J ends were trimmed by 5 bases and 0 bases, with 14 bases remaining between them. The CDR3 is CASSSRTTVNTEAFF. CDR3 nucleotides: TGCGCCAGCAGTTCGCGTACGACGGTGAACACTGAAGCTTTCTTT.

This clonotype is a singleton in its sample. The V gene is TRBV7-3, the J gene TRBJ2-7, with D unresolved. CDR3 length: 13 amino acids. Germline CDR1 reads SGHTA; CDR2 reads FQGTGA. V lost 2 bases and J lost 5, with 10 bases in between. The CDR3 is CASSLSKGHEQYF. DNA for the CDR3: TGTGCCAGCAGCTTATCCAAAGGGCACGAGCAGTACTTC. The variable domain in full, completed from reference TRBV7-3 and TRBJ2-7, reads GAGVSQTPSNKVTEKGKYVELRCDPISGHTALYWYRQSLGQGPEFLIYFQGTGAADDSGLPNDRFFAVRPEGSVSTLKIQRTERGDSAVYLCASSLSKGHEQYFGPGTRLTVT.